The 26 T cell receptor beta chains below were found in one sample sequenced in a study of T-cell reconstitution after alpha-beta-depleted transplantation in children. Library preparation (for TCRbeta) was performed with unique molecular identifiers. TCRdb ran MiXCR on the PCR reads and lists one entry per CDR3 protein. The repertoire holds more than 200,000 distinct CDR3 sequences, with roughly 26% as singletons. The sample consisted of PBMCs, taken before TCRalphabeta/CD19-depleted stem cell transplant. The receptors here all came from a girl aged 2 to 9 with Fanconi anemia, due to receive a stem cell transplant.

Only a few counts were recorded for this clonotype. The chain is built from TRBV28 and TRBJ2-6, with a possible D match to TRBD1 (6 bases). Trimming removed 3 bases from V and 0 bases from J, with 12 bases in between. The CDR3 extends over 17 amino acids. Germline V CDR1 and CDR2: MDHEN, SYDVKM. The CDR3 is CASSLGRGGSGANVLTF. CDR3 sequence (DNA): TGTGCCAGCAGTTTGGGCAGGGGTGGCTCTGGGGCCAACGTCCTGACTTTC.

The chain employs TRBV20-1 and TRBJ2-7, with 9 bases matching TRBD2. The germline V gene encodes CDR1 DFQATT and CDR2 SNEGSKA (reference sequence). The CDR3 is made up of 15 amino acids. The V and J ends lost 1 base and 2 bases, in that order; junction bases with no gene match: 6. As DNA, the CDR3 is TGCAGTGCTAGAGGAATAGCGGGAGCCACCTACGAGCAGTACTTC. Protein product: CSARGIAGATYEQYF.

The chain recombines TRBV29-1 with TRBJ2-7; D remains ambiguous. Trimming removed 0 bases from V and 5 bases from J, with 14 bases in between. This CDR3 comprises 14 residues. CDR1 SQVTM and CDR2 ANQGSEA come from the germline V gene. The CDR3 sequence: CSVEDRSGGDEQYF. DNA of the CDR3: TGCAGCGTTGAAGATAGGTCGGGTGGGGACGAGCAGTACTTC.

This clonotype was detected ten times or more. The rearrangement uses TRBV5-5 and TRBJ1-5; maybe TRBD1 (5 bases). The CDR3 has 14 residues. Trimming stripped 4 bases from V and 2 bases from J, with 10 bases between. Germline V gene lookup returns CDR1 SGHKS and CDR2 YYEKEE (reference sequence). Here the CDR3 reads CASSPWGGNQPQHF. The CDR3 bases are TGTGCCAGCAGCCCGTGGGGCGGCAATCAGCCCCAGCATTTT.

This clonotype was recorded a few times. V is TRBV7-9 and J is TRBJ2-5; no firm D call. Germline V CDR1 and CDR2: SEHNR, FQNEAQ (reference sequence). Trimming took 1 base from V and 5 from J, leaving 5 bases between them. The CDR3 is 12 amino acids. The CDR3 coding sequence is TGTGCCAGCAGCTTAGTCAGTGAGACCCAGTACTTC. This codes for CASSLVSETQYF.

The chain recombines TRBV6-2 or TRBV6-3 with TRBJ2-1; D perhaps matches TRBD2 (5 bases). The CDR3 covers 14 residues. The ends were cut back, 4 bases at V and 6 bases at J, with 13 bases in the middle. Germline-derived CDR1 and CDR2 are MNHEY and SVGEGT. CDR3 sequence reads: CASSSRTLSNEQFF. Written as DNA, the CDR3 is TGTGCCAGCAGTTCCCGGACTCTCTCCAATGAGCAGTTCTTC.

V and J are TRBV3-1 and TRBJ2-7; D perhaps matches TRBD1 (5 bases). The V gene's germline CDR1 is LGHDT and CDR2 YNNKEL (reference sequence). There are 13 residues in the CDR3. V was pared by 7 bases and J by 1 base, with 11 bases between. The CDR3 coding sequence is TGTGCCAGCATGGTAAGGGGTTCCTACGAGCAGTACTTC. The encoded protein is CASMVRGSYEQYF.

Only one count was recorded for this clonotype. The chain combines TRBV20-1 with TRBJ1-4; D possibly corresponds to TRBD1 (6 bases). Germline V CDR1 and CDR2: DFQATT, SNEGSKA (reference sequence). Trimming removed 3 bases from V and 8 bases from J, with 13 bases in between. The CDR3 loop spans 13 amino acids. The CDR3 DNA follows: TGCAGTGCTAGGACAGGTGATCGGGAAAAACTGTTTTTT. This gives the protein CSARTGDREKLFF.

The genes are TRBV28 and TRBJ2-5; D gene uncertain. The ends were cut back, 3 bases at V and 0 bases at J, with 14 bases in the middle. Germline CDR1 MDHEN, CDR2 SYDVKM. This CDR3 has 16 amino acids. This CDR3 is CASSLNPTWYQETQYF. The CDR3 nucleotides read TGTGCCAGCAGTTTGAACCCAACCTGGTACCAAGAGACCCAGTACTTC.

This clonotype was observed a handful of times. This sequence joins TRBV20-1 and TRBJ1-2, with a possible D match to TRBD1 (5 bases). With 4 bases removed from V and 3 bases from J, the gap between germline ends came to 6 bases. The CDR3 consists of 11 residues. Germline V lookup: CDR1 DFQATT, CDR2 SNEGSKA (reference sequence). The chain's CDR3 is CSAIRDYGYTF. The CDR3 nucleotides are TGCAGTGCTATCAGGGACTATGGCTACACCTTC.

This clonotype was picked up a small number of times. This rearrangement joins TRBV18 to TRBJ2-1; 11 nucleotides align to TRBD2. CDR3 length: 15 amino acids. V lost 6 bases, J lost 4 bases, and 5 bases stayed unmatched. Germline values: CDR1 KGHSH, CDR2 LQKENI. CDR3 nucleotides: TGTGCCAGCTCGATAGCGGGAGGGCCTTACAATGAGCAGTTCTTC. Protein product: CASSIAGGPYNEQFF. The variable domain in full, completed from reference TRBV18 and TRBJ2-1, reads NAGVMQNPRHLVRRRGQEARLRCSPMKGHSHVYWYRQLPEEGLKFMVYLQKENIIDESGMPKERFSAEFPKEGPSILRIQQVVRGDSAAYFCASSIAGGPYNEQFFGPGTRLTVL.

This clonotype has just a few counts. The chain uses TRBV5-1 and TRBJ1-6, with TRBD1 identical over 7 bases. V shed 0 bases and J 4 bases; nucleotides not matched to a gene: 10. Germline CDR1 is SGHRS and CDR2 is YFSETQ. The CDR3 length is 18 residues. CDR3 nucleotides: TGCGCCAGCAGCTTGGTACCTTTGGACAGGACGTATAATTCACCCCTCCACTTT. Its translation is CASSLVPLDRTYNSPLHF.

This clonotype was recorded at least ten times. V is TRBV29-1 and J is TRBJ1-2; TRBD1 is a possible D gene (5 bases). V was trimmed by 7 bases and J by 4 bases, leaving 19 bases between them. Germline CDR1 reads SQVTM; CDR2 reads ANQGSEA. The length of the CDR3 is 14 residues. The CDR3 nucleotides read TGCAGCGCTTCGGGGACTACCCAGACCTATGGCTACACCTTC. This encodes CSASGTTQTYGYTF.

This clonotype was counted ten times or more. The chain links TRBV20-1 to TRBJ2-5; 7 nucleotides line up with TRBD1. This CDR3 comprises 12 residues. The germline CDR1 and CDR2 sequences are DFQATT and SNEGSKA (reference sequence). Trimming removed 6 bases from V and 5 bases from J; junction bases left unmatched: 6. CDR3 in amino acids: CSADRVVETQYF. The CDR3 DNA sequence: TGCAGTGCCGACAGGGTTGTGGAGACCCAGTACTTC.

V gene TRBV12-3 or TRBV12-4 combines with J gene TRBJ2-7; 10 positions agree with TRBD2. Trimming took 5 bases from V and 6 from J; bases not matched to a gene: 19. CDR3 length equals 18 residues. CDR3 region: CASSPSLRPGLATIEQYF. In DNA, the CDR3 is TGTGCCAGCAGTCCCTCCCTTCGTCCGGGACTAGCGACGATCGAGCAGTACTTC.

This clonotype occurred a few times. V and J are TRBV12-3 or TRBV12-4 and TRBJ2-1, with 7 nucleotides matching TRBD2. This CDR3 contains 17 residues. Unmatched junction bases numbered 18, after V lost 5 bases and J lost 8 bases. The DNA for the CDR3 is TGTGCCAGCAGTGCCATCGGAAGCGGGGTAGATATTGATGAGCAGTTCTTC. It translates to CASSAIGSGVDIDEQFF.

In this sample, this clonotype turned up many times. The rearrangement uses TRBV6-5 and TRBJ2-1, with D maybe TRBD2 (5 bases). Trimming cost V 3 bases and J 2 bases, with 14 bases left between them. The CDR3 loop spans 16 amino acids. Germline CDR1 and CDR2: MNHEY and SVGAGI. The CDR3 reads CASSYQGGPTYNEQFF. The CDR3 bases are TGTGCCAGCAGTTATCAAGGCGGGCCAACCTACAATGAGCAGTTCTTC.

This chain connects TRBV29-1 to TRBJ2-5; the D gene could be TRBD1 or TRBD2 (5 bases each). V was clipped by 5 bases and J by 3 bases, with 13 bases between them. CDR1 and CDR2 (germline): SQVTM, ANQGSEA. This CDR3 spans 13 amino acids. In DNA form, the CDR3 reads TGCAGCGTTATACGGGGACGGGAAGAGACCCAGTACTTC. It yields the protein CSVIRGREETQYF.

The J gene is TRBJ1-5, the V gene TRBV20-1; 7 bases align to TRBD1. Germline values: CDR1 DFQATT, CDR2 SNEGSKA (reference sequence). This CDR3 is built from 13 residues. After removal of 7 bases from V and 5 bases from J, the junction contained 8 bases not matched to a gene. CDR3 nucleotides: TGCAGTGTTGCGGCAACAGGGGATCAGCCCCAGCATTTT. Its protein product is CSVAATGDQPQHF.

This clonotype was picked up many times. The chain uses TRBV7-2 and TRBJ2-4; 10 positions match TRBD1. The V gene's germline CDR1 is SGHTA and CDR2 FQGNSA. This CDR3 comprises 15 residues. Trimming at V came to 2 bases and at J to 7 bases, leaving 5 bases not matched to a gene. The CDR3 loop reads CASSLRWTGGNIQYF. For the CDR3, the DNA is TGTGCCAGCAGCTTACGTTGGACAGGGGGTAACATTCAGTACTTC.

Many counts were recorded for this clonotype. The chain is built from TRBV7-2 and TRBJ2-3, with TRBD2 as a possible D gene (7 bases). The CDR3 sequence is 15 residues long. Per germline, CDR1 SGHTA and CDR2 FQGNSA. Trimming stripped 5 bases from V and 2 bases from J, with 14 bases between. The CDR3 reads CASSQAGHNTDTQYF. The DNA for the CDR3 is TGTGCCAGCAGCCAAGCGGGACACAACACAGATACGCAGTATTTT.

This clonotype was seen only a few times. This rearrangement joins TRBV12-3 or TRBV12-4 to TRBJ2-3; 16 nucleotides line up with TRBD2. This CDR3 region has 20 residues. V was clipped by 6 bases and J by 0 bases; unmatched bases: 12. The CDR3 loop reads CASRSLPGLAGGWSTDTQYF. CDR3 DNA: TGTGCCAGCAGATCTCTCCCGGGACTAGCGGGGGGGTGGAGCACAGATACGCAGTATTTT.

V usage is TRBV7-9 and J usage is TRBJ2-7; D gene unclear. V was shortened by 5 bases and J by 1 base, with 15 bases between the two germline ends. The CDR3 spans 15 residues. In germline, CDR1 is SEHNR, CDR2 FQNEAQ (reference sequence). The CDR3 here is CASSPSQDRSYEQYF. The CDR3, as DNA: TGTGCCAGCAGCCCAAGTCAGGACCGATCCTACGAGCAGTACTTC. Combining the CDR3 with reference TRBV7-9 and TRBJ2-7 gives the whole variable domain DTGVSQNPRHKITKRGQNVTFRCDPISEHNRLYWYRQTLGQGPEFLTYFQNEAQLEKSRLLSDRFSAERPKGSFSTLEIQRTEQGDSAMYLCASSPSQDRSYEQYFGPGTRLTVT.

The sample holds many counts of this clonotype. The gene calls are TRBV9 and TRBJ2-1; a weak D match, TRBD1 (8 bases). V was clipped by 6 bases and J by 5 bases, with 24 bases between them. CDR1 SGDLS and CDR2 YYNGEE come from the germline V gene. This CDR3 region has 17 residues. CDR3 amino acids: CASTISPDRGGNNEQFF. The CDR3 nucleotides read TGTGCCAGCACCATTTCCCCCGACAGGGGAGGGAACAATGAGCAGTTCTTC.

The chain uses TRBV4-2 and TRBJ2-1, with 9 bases lining up with TRBD2. The germline V gene has CDR1 LGHNA and CDR2 YNFKEQ. This CDR3 is built from 16 residues. Trimming took 1 base from V and 4 from J; bases not matched to a gene: 5. The DNA of the CDR3 is TGTGCCAGCAGCCAAGGATCTAGCGGGGTTTACAATGAGCAGTTCTTC. Its protein product is CASSQGSSGVYNEQFF.

This clonotype was detected a few times. The rearrangement links TRBV29-1 to TRBJ2-7, with 9 positions matching TRBD1. Germline V CDR1 and CDR2: SQVTM, ANQGSEA. CDR3 length equals 13 residues. V was pared by 5 bases and J by 0 bases, with 2 bases of the junction left unmatched. The CDR3 loop reads CSVRDRDSYEQYF. CDR3 nucleotide sequence: TGCAGCGTTAGGGACAGGGACTCCTACGAGCAGTACTTC.